The 5 T cell receptor beta chains below were found in one sample sequenced in a study of shared clonotypes between healthy human individuals. Assay: immunoSEQ multiplex PCR; the TCRdb copy retains only in-frame clones and omits some. The sample includes 500,000 to 550,000 clones, roughly 95% of them seen just once. The sequenced material came from naive CD4+ T cells sorted from blood. Subset noted: CD45RA+ positively selected. These TCRs come from a woman under 40 in good health.

The J gene is TRBJ1-2, the V gene TRBV28; TRBD1 is a possible D gene (6 bases). The ends were cut back, 1 base at V and 3 bases at J, with 9 bases in the middle. CDR1 is MDHEN, CDR2 SYDVKM, per germline. This CDR3 spans 14 amino acids. The CDR3 DNA is TGTGCCAGCAGTTTATCAGGGGCTTACTATGGCTACACCTTC. Translated: CASSLSGAYYGYTF.

This chain's CDR3 is CASSRPGQSNEQFF. The DNA for the CDR3 is TGTGCCAGTAGTAGGCCAGGACAGTCCAATGAGCAGTTCTTC. The rearrangement joins TRBV19 to TRBJ2-1; D might be TRBD1 (6 bases). The CDR3 runs to 14 residues. V was clipped by 4 bases and J by 6 bases, with 13 bases between them. Germline assignment: CDR1 LNHDA and CDR2 SQIVND (reference sequence).

The chain couples TRBV5-1 to TRBJ2-7, with 7 bases fitting TRBD2. The CDR3 totals 17 residues. CDR1 is SGHRS and CDR2 is YFSETQ in the germline V gene. Trimming took 0 bases from V and 2 from J; bases not matched to a gene: 11. The CDR3: CASSLVTVTGTTYEQYF. The CDR3 nucleotides are TGCGCCAGCAGCTTGGTCACAGTGACCGGGACTACCTACGAGCAGTACTTC.

The rearrangement links TRBV27 to TRBJ1-4, with a weak D call TRBD1 (6 bases). Trimming cost V 2 bases and J 8 bases, with 12 bases left between them. The CDR3 length is 14 residues. Germline V lookup: CDR1 MNHEY, CDR2 SMNVEV (reference sequence). The CDR3 spells CASSLRPGGEKLFF. CDR3 sequence (DNA): TGTGCCAGCAGTTTACGTCCGGGGGGCGAAAAACTGTTTTTT. The whole variable domain, filled in from reference TRBV27 and TRBJ1-4, reads EAQVTQNPRYLITVTGKKLTVTCSQNMNHEYMSWYRQDPGLGLRQIYYSMNVEVTDKGDVPEGYKVSRKEKRNFPLILESPSPNQTSLYFCASSLRPGGEKLFFGSGTQLSVL.

This chain joins TRBV4-2 and TRBJ1-2; D not resolved. Trimming shortened V by 4 bases and J by 5 bases, and 5 bases separated the two germline ends. The CDR3 runs 11 residues. Germline V gene data show CDR1 as LGHNA and CDR2 as YNFKEQ. CDR3 in amino acids: CASSPGYGYTF. CDR3 sequence (DNA): TGTGCCAGCAGCCCTGGGTATGGCTACACCTTC.